This is a list of T cell receptor beta chains from one sample in a study of T-cell reconstitution after alpha-beta-depleted transplantation in children. Using its own MiXCR run on the PCR reads, TCRdb lists one record per CDR3 protein. The sample includes some 350,000 distinct CDR3 sequences, around 16% of them seen just once. This sample comprised PBMCs, mostly from graft donor cells, obtained 360 days after TCRalphabeta/CD19-depleted stem cell transplant. Source of these receptors: a male patient between 2 and 10 years old who had a stem cell transplant for acute lymphoblastic leukemia, so the T cells may come from the graft donor. Each CDR3 is given without its conserved first and last residue.

TRBV27	TRBJ2-2	ASSFLGTNTGELF
TRBV12-3/TRBV12-4	TRBJ2-7	ASSFGGYTYEQY
TRBV5-6	TRBJ1-5	ASSLARDRLEDQPQH
TRBV29-1	TRBJ2-5	SVEILGGQETQY
TRBV7-9	TRBJ2-7	ASSLTGTSGLYEQY
TRBV7-9	TRBJ1-1	ASSFFQGGTEAF
TRBV4-2	TRBJ2-3	ASSQVVGGGGIAGEDTDTQY
TRBV12-3/TRBV12-4	TRBJ2-5	ASSPRGGGQETQY
TRBV20-1	TRBJ2-7	SAFYEDPAYEQY
TRBV5-1	TRBJ2-1	ASSTGTSGYNEQF
TRBV4-1	TRBJ2-7	ASSQDRSGRVYEQY
TRBV24-1	TRBJ2-3	ATRPRWIADTQY
TRBV27	TRBJ1-1	ASSYLESTEAF
TRBV12-3/TRBV12-4	TRBJ2-1	ASSLAVGGRMNEQF
TRBV9	TRBJ2-1	ASSVGGLAGGRDSYNEQF
TRBV12-3/TRBV12-4	TRBJ2-6	ASSLRSTKVAVSSTMSGANVLT
TRBV5-1	TRBJ2-3	ASSLAVTAGRPTDTQY
TRBV7-9	TRBJ1-2	ASSLDRPAAGYT